These 18 T cell receptor beta chains came from one sample sequenced in a study of T-cell reconstitution after alpha-beta-depleted transplantation in children (dated by TCRdb to 2016 to 2017). Libraries were made using PCR. The sequencer listed for this sample is Illumina HiSeq 2500. TCR libraries were prepared with molecular barcoding, using unique molecular identifiers to normalize TCRbeta repertoire quantification. TCRdb itself trimmed the public reads at Q25 with fastp, ran MiXCR and retained productive beta chains. Each entry is one CDR3 protein sequence, shown with its most common DNA and genes. Within this sample are about 230,000 distinct CDR3 sequences, with around 9.5% of them counted one time only. The ten largest clones add up to over 5.5% of the sample. The input for sequencing was PBMCs from the stem cell graft donor, taken from the stem cell graft. Receptors originate from a human donor who donated a stem cell graft to a child with acute lymphoblastic leukemia.

This clonotype was seen many times. The chain carries TRBV20-1 and TRBJ1-5; TRBD1 might be the D (5 bases). The CDR3 totals 13 residues. V lost 7 bases, J lost 4 bases, and 14 bases lay in between. Germline values: CDR1 DFQATT, CDR2 SNEGSKA (reference sequence). The CDR3 is CSVPGLMNQPQHF. In nucleotides, the CDR3 is TGCAGTGTTCCGGGACTTATGAATCAGCCCCAGCATTTT.

The sample holds a few counts of this clonotype. V gene TRBV7-9 combines with J gene TRBJ1-4; 10 positions match TRBD1. The CDR3 loop spans 14 amino acids. Germline CDR1 and CDR2: SEHNR and FQNEAQ (reference sequence). V gave up 5 bases and J gave up 6 bases; unmatched junction bases: 3. The CDR3 region is CASSRTGGDEKLFF. DNA for the CDR3: TGTGCCAGCAGCCGGACAGGGGGGGATGAAAAACTGTTTTTT.

This clonotype was detected many times. The gene calls are TRBV5-1 and TRBJ1-5, with 7 bases identical to TRBD1. Losses at the gene ends were 1 base for V and 2 bases for J; bases not matched to a gene: 12. CDR3 length: 18 residues. Per germline, CDR1 SGHRS and CDR2 YFSETQ. CDR3 residues: CASSLMPGGPTGNQPQHF. CDR3 DNA: TGCGCCAGCAGCTTGATGCCAGGGGGTCCCACGGGCAATCAGCCCCAGCATTTT.

This clonotype appeared a few times. The chain combines TRBV29-1 with TRBJ2-2; D unresolved. Per the germline V gene, CDR1 is SQVTM and CDR2 is ANQGSEA. The length of the CDR3 is 12 residues. Trimming pared 2 bases from V and 7 bases from J, leaving 8 bases between. The CDR3 loop is CSVEFPGGELFF. As DNA, the CDR3 is TGCAGCGTTGAATTCCCCGGCGGGGAGCTGTTTTTT.

There are many counts of this clonotype. The V and J genes are TRBV5-6 and TRBJ2-4; 8 positions match TRBD1. This CDR3 contains 15 residues. The J segment lost 9 bases and the V segment lost 3 bases, leaving 11 bases of the junction unmatched. Looked up from germline, CDR1 is SGHDT and CDR2 is YYEEEE. This chain's CDR3 is CASSSPGQAESIQYF. The CDR3 nucleotides read TGTGCCAGCAGCTCCCCGGGACAGGCAGAAAGCATTCAGTACTTC. The full variable domain, its missing parts supplied by reference TRBV5-6 and TRBJ2-4, is DAGVTQSPTHLIKTRGQQVTLRCSPKSGHDTVSWYQQALGQGPQFIFQYYEEEERQRGNFPDRFSGHQFPNYSSELNVNALLLGDSALYLCASSSPGQAESIQYFGAGTRLSVL.

This chain connects TRBV6-1 to TRBJ1-3; 7 bases match TRBD1. CDR1 and CDR2 (germline): MNHNS, SASEGT. V was clipped by 6 bases and J by 5 bases; unmatched bases: 13. This CDR3 region has 16 residues. The CDR3 nucleotides read TGTGCCAGCAGCCCCGCGACAGGGTTTTCGAGAAACACCATATATTTT. This codes for CASSPATGFSRNTIYF.

The rearrangement uses TRBV20-1 and TRBJ2-5; TRBD2 is a possible D gene (7 bases). V shed 5 bases and J shed 7 bases, with 23 bases lying between them. This CDR3 is built from 15 residues. The germline V gene has CDR1 DFQATT and CDR2 SNEGSKA (reference sequence). CDR3 nucleotide sequence: TGCAGTGCTGGGGGTTGGGGCGGGGGAGGGGGGACCCAGTACTTC. Encoded protein: CSAGGWGGGGGTQYF.

The chain employs TRBV3-1 and TRBJ2-3; weak D call: TRBD1 (5 bases). This CDR3 has 17 residues. V was cut by 2 bases and J by 0 bases, with 15 bases left in between. Germline CDR1 reads LGHDT; CDR2 reads YNNKEL (reference sequence). As DNA, the CDR3 is TGTGCCAGCAGCCAACTCGACACAGGCCCGAGCACAGATACGCAGTATTTT. Protein: CASSQLDTGPSTDTQYF.

J is TRBJ2-5 and V is TRBV10-1; D possibly uses TRBD1 or TRBD2 (5 bases each). In germline, CDR1 is WNHNN, CDR2 SYGVQD (reference sequence). V shed 2 bases and J shed 3 bases, with 10 bases lying between them. The CDR3 has 14 residues. For the CDR3, the DNA is TGCGCCAGCAGTGAGGGCCGGGACGAAGAGACCCAGTACTTC. The encoded protein is CASSEGRDEETQYF.

The CDR3 spells CAISESGRGVNSGANVLTF. The CDR3, as DNA: TGTGCCATCAGTGAGTCGGGGAGGGGGGTGAACTCTGGGGCCAACGTCCTGACTTTC. This chain links TRBV10-3 with TRBJ2-6; the D gene is possibly TRBD2 (7 bases). With 0 bases removed from V and 0 bases from J, the gap between germline ends came to 15 bases. CDR3 size: 19 residues. The germline V gene encodes CDR1 ENHRY and CDR2 SYGVKD.

The table lists this clonotype with a few counts. The chain joins TRBV7-6 to TRBJ1-1; D possibly corresponds to TRBD1 (5 bases). From germline, CDR1 is SGHVS and CDR2 FNYEAQ. This CDR3 comprises 13 residues. V was clipped by 5 bases and J by 1 base, with 8 bases between them. This chain's CDR3 is CASSMDKNTEAFF. The CDR3 bases are TGTGCCAGCAGCATGGACAAGAACACTGAAGCTTTCTTT.

There are many counts of this clonotype. The genes are TRBV19 and TRBJ2-7; D remains ambiguous. This CDR3 region has 14 residues. Deletions cut 3 bases from V and 2 bases from J, with 11 bases between. Germline CDR1 reads LNHDA; CDR2 reads SQIVND (reference sequence). CDR3 protein: CASSISSATYEQYF. The CDR3 bases are TGTGCCAGTAGTATTTCGTCTGCCACCTACGAGCAGTACTTC.

This clonotype was seen many times. The chain uses TRBV15 and TRBJ1-1, with TRBD1 matching 8 bases. Per the germline V gene, CDR1 is LNHNV and CDR2 is YYDKDF (reference sequence). The CDR3 sequence is 14 residues long. The V and J ends lost 7 bases and 1 base, in that order; junction bases with no gene match: 5. The CDR3 DNA reads as TGTGCCACCATAAAGGACAGGGAGAACACTGAAGCTTTCTTT. Its protein product is CATIKDRENTEAFF.

This chain uses TRBV12-3 or TRBV12-4 with TRBJ2-2, with 7 nucleotides matching TRBD2. V lost 6 bases to trimming and J lost 6 bases; unmatched junction nucleotides: 7. This CDR3 has 14 amino acids. CDR3 DNA: TGTGCCAGCAGGGGGGGACTATCGTCCGGGGAGCTGTTTTTT. Its translation: CASRGGLSSGELFF.

This clonotype was found a few times. The rearrangement joins TRBV4-3 to TRBJ2-1; D possibly corresponds to TRBD1 (6 bases). The CDR3 sequence is 16 residues long. Germline CDR1 is LGHNA and CDR2 is YSLEER. V gave up 0 bases and J gave up 8 bases, with 17 bases separating them. CDR3 nucleotides: TGCGCCAGCAGCCAAGATGGGGGCACAGGCAGCCATGAGCAGTTCTTC. This translates into CASSQDGGTGSHEQFF.

J is TRBJ2-1 and V is TRBV20-1; TRBD2 aligns across 10 bases. From germline, CDR1 is DFQATT and CDR2 SNEGSKA (reference sequence). The CDR3 sequence is 16 residues long. The V and J ends lost 2 bases and 9 bases, in that order; junction bases with no gene match: 13. CDR3 sequence: CSARSPLAGGRFEQFF. CDR3 nucleotide sequence: TGCAGTGCTAGATCTCCCTTAGCGGGGGGTCGGTTTGAGCAGTTCTTC.

This clonotype was recorded at least ten times. The rearrangement uses TRBV3-1 and TRBJ2-1; TRBD1 agrees at 8 bases. The CDR3 is made up of 15 amino acids. The ends lost 1 base at V and 6 bases at J; junction bases unmatched: 5. Germline assignment: CDR1 LGHDT and CDR2 YNNKEL (reference sequence). CDR3 in DNA: TGTGCCAGCAGCCAAGCGACAGGGGTAGTCAATGAGCAGTTCTTC. Its translation: CASSQATGVVNEQFF.

This clonotype has a count of ten or more. The V call is TRBV29-1, the J call TRBJ2-3, with 7 bases matching TRBD1. Germline V gene sequence: CDR1 SQVTM, CDR2 ANQGSEA. V lost 4 bases to trimming and J lost 3 bases; unmatched junction nucleotides: 7. CDR3 length equals 14 residues. The CDR3 region is CSVGDSLETDTQYF. The CDR3 bases are TGCAGCGTTGGGGACAGTCTCGAAACAGATACGCAGTATTTT.